This T cell receptor (beta chain) was profiled in a study of blood T cell repertoires in COVID-19. Germline CDR1 reads WSHSY; CDR2 reads SAAADI. V was cut by 6 bases and J by 5 bases, with 7 bases left in between. The CDR3 is made up of 12 amino acids. Using immunoSEQ multiplex PCR, the repertoire was profiled, and TCRdb retains in-frame clones only, with some absent. This table holds around 370,000 clones, approximately 87% found once. Sequenced material: peripheral blood. This clonotype originated in a woman aged 45 to 65 with COVID-19, enrolled during active disease. V usage is TRBV10-2 and J usage is TRBJ2-2; D is unresolved. This chain's CDR3 is CASSWQTGELFF. In DNA, the CDR3 is TGCGCCAGCAGCTGGCAGACCGGGGAGCTGTTTTTT.